The 27 T cell receptor beta chains below were found in one sample sequenced in a study of T cell repertoires in cytomegalovirus infection. TCRdb processed the reads anew with MiXCR; each CDR3 protein has one entry. This repertoire shows roughly 180,000 distinct CDR3 sequences, 20% to 25% found once; its top ten account for around a quarter. Their antigen targets remain unknown. The sample consisted of CD8+ T cells from cultured PBMCs, taken from culture after CMV antigen stimulation. These TCRs come from a human donor in good health (CMV status not recorded). Some clones in this sample may be carry-over from other donors' samples.

V and J are TRBV7-2 and TRBJ2-2, with D tentatively TRBD1 (5 bases). The CDR3 covers 21 residues. Germline V gene sequence: CDR1 SGHTA, CDR2 FQGNSA. V lost 2 bases and J 1 base, leaving 26 bases between the germline ends. The CDR3 DNA sequence: TGTGCCAGCAGCTTACCCACTAAGGGGCAGGGCTTGGGGTTGAACACCGGGGAGCTGTTTTTT. Translating it yields CASSLPTKGQGLGLNTGELFF.

This clonotype was detected ten times or more. The chain links TRBV7-9 to TRBJ2-1, with D possibly being TRBD1 or TRBD2 (5 bases each). The CDR3 spans 15 residues. V was trimmed by 0 bases and J by 6 bases, leaving 12 bases between them. Germline V gene data show CDR1 as SEHNR and CDR2 as FQNEAQ (reference sequence). DNA of the CDR3: TGTGCCAGCAGCTTAGCCCCAGGGAGCCGCAATGAGCAGTTCTTC. Its translation: CASSLAPGSRNEQFF.

This clonotype was seen ten or more times. A junction boundary mismatches the germline segment, possibly from a read error. The chain couples TRBV7-6 to TRBJ2-1; 8 bases align to TRBD2. This CDR3 is 15 amino acids long. Germline CDR1 SGHVS, CDR2 FNYEAQ. The chain's CDR3 is CASSPREGHYDEQFF. The CDR3 DNA follows: TGTGCCAGCAGCCCCCGGGAGGGACACTACGATGAGCAGTTCTTC.

The J gene is TRBJ1-1, the V gene TRBV5-6, with TRBD1 identical over 8 bases. Germline lookup yields CDR1 SGHDT and CDR2 YYEEEE. The ends lost 1 base at V and 1 base at J; junction bases unmatched: 15. The length of the CDR3 is 19 residues. The CDR3 region has the DNA TGTGCCAGCAGCTTGTGGTGGCAGGGGGCCTCAGACGGGAACACTGAAGCTTTCTTT. Translating it yields CASSLWWQGASDGNTEAFF.

V is TRBV12-3 or TRBV12-4 and J is TRBJ1-2; tentative D call: TRBD1 (5 bases). This CDR3 contains 12 residues. Trimming removed 6 bases from V and 7 bases from J, with 12 bases in between. This chain's CDR3 is CASRGTDGGYTF. In nucleotides, the CDR3 is TGTGCCAGCAGGGGGACGGACGGTGGCTACACCTTC.

The V gene is TRBV7-9, the J gene TRBJ2-3, with 9 bases fitting TRBD1. Germline loops: CDR1 SEHNR, CDR2 FQNEAQ (reference sequence). The length of the CDR3 is 16 residues. Trimming at V came to 2 bases and at J to 3 bases, leaving 6 bases not matched to a gene. CDR3 sequence: CASSLTRDRATDTQYF. In DNA, the CDR3 is TGTGCCAGCAGCTTAACCCGGGACAGGGCGACAGATACGCAGTATTTT.

This clonotype was seen a handful of times. This sequence joins TRBV29-1 and TRBJ2-1; 7 bases match TRBD2. Germline CDR1 is SQVTM and CDR2 is ANQGSEA. The V and J ends lost 7 bases and 7 bases, in that order; junction bases with no gene match: 13. There are 14 residues in the CDR3. CDR3 nucleotide sequence: TGCAGCGCCGGCGGTCGGGGGGTGGGGAATGAGCAGTTCTTC. Protein product: CSAGGRGVGNEQFF.

This clonotype has just a few counts. The genes are TRBV12-3 or TRBV12-4 and TRBJ2-4; no definite D call. The CDR3 has 16 amino acids. Trimming left V 2 bases short and J 0 bases short, with 11 bases between. CDR3 DNA sequence: TGTGCCAGCAGTTTACGGTCAGAACTAGCCAAAAACATTCAGTACTTC. Translation: CASSLRSELAKNIQYF.

This clonotype was seen more than once but under ten times. The genes are TRBV5-8 and TRBJ1-2; D not resolved. The CDR3 loop spans 13 amino acids. The V end lost 5 bases, the J end lost 6 bases, and 14 bases lay between the germline ends. The V gene's germline CDR1 is SGHTS and CDR2 YDEGEE. DNA of the CDR3: TGTGCCAGCAGTTTGCACACACGAGATGGCTACACCTTC. It codes for CASSLHTRDGYTF.

This chain joins TRBV18 and TRBJ2-6; a weak D match, TRBD1 (5 bases). V dropped 3 bases and J dropped 0 bases, with 9 bases sitting between them. Germline V lookup: CDR1 KGHSH, CDR2 LQKENI. CDR3 length: 16 amino acids. CDR3 sequence reads: CASSPIDSSGANVLTF. CDR3 nucleotides: TGTGCCAGCTCACCCATAGACAGCTCTGGGGCCAACGTCCTGACTTTC.

The CDR3 region is CASSYDPTGPSSYNEQFF. The CDR3 nucleotides are TGTGCCAGCAGTTACGACCCGACGGGCCCAAGCTCCTACAATGAGCAGTTCTTC. The gene calls are TRBV6-5 and TRBJ2-1; D not certain. Germline loops: CDR1 MNHEY, CDR2 SVGAGI. Between the trimmed V and J ends, which lost 2 bases and 0 bases, there was a span of 17 bases. This CDR3 spans 18 amino acids.

In nucleotides, the CDR3 is TGTGCCAGCAGCGTAGCTGGGATCGATGAGCAGTTCTTC. This translates into CASSVAGIDEQFF. The genes are TRBV9 and TRBJ2-1, with D unresolved. The CDR3 totals 13 residues. The germline V gene has CDR1 SGDLS and CDR2 YYNGEE. V lost 0 bases to trimming and J lost 8 bases, with 9 bases between them.

CDR3 DNA sequence: TGTGCCAGCAGTTTAGCTGGGCCAGGGGGAACTGAAGCTTTCTTT. Translation gives CASSLAGPGGTEAFF. The rearrangement uses TRBV12-3 or TRBV12-4 and TRBJ1-1; 7 bases align to TRBD1. The CDR3 loop spans 15 amino acids. Trimming cost V 0 bases and J 5 bases; bases outside gene matches: 6.

The chain is built from TRBV11-2 and TRBJ2-2; 9 bases fit TRBD2. The CDR3 covers 16 residues. With 3 bases clipped from V and 4 bases from J, the junction kept 6 bases outside the gene matches. Germline assignment: CDR1 SGHAT and CDR2 FQNNGV. The CDR3, as DNA: TGTGCCAGCAGCTTCCCTGGGCGGGGGGGCACCGGGGAGCTGTTTTTT. It codes for CASSFPGRGGTGELFF.

This sequence joins TRBV7-2 and TRBJ1-4; the D is unclear. The CDR3 spans 12 residues. Germline loops: CDR1 SGHTA, CDR2 FQGNSA. Trimming took 5 bases from V and 4 from J, leaving 5 bases between them. CDR3 sequence (DNA): TGTGCCAGCAGCGGAAATAATGAAAAACTGTTTTTT. Its translation: CASSGNNEKLFF.

The rearrangement links TRBV19 to TRBJ1-5, with 7 nucleotides matching TRBD1. CDR1 LNHDA and CDR2 SQIVND come from the germline V gene (reference sequence). The CDR3 runs to 16 residues. V was clipped by 1 base and J by 3 bases; unmatched bases: 6. The CDR3 spells CASSIGDRAFNQPQHF. The CDR3 DNA reads TGTGCCAGTAGTATAGGAGACAGGGCCTTCAATCAGCCCCAGCATTTT. The complete variable domain, with remaining parts taken from reference TRBV19 and TRBJ1-5, reads DGGITQSPKYLFRKEGQNVTLSCEQNLNHDAMYWYRQDPGQGLRLIYYSQIVNDFQKGDIAEGYSVSREKKESFPLTVTSAQKNPTAFYLCASSIGDRAFNQPQHFGDGTRLSIL.

The chain uses TRBV7-7 and TRBJ1-2; D may be TRBD1 (6 bases). From germline, CDR1 is SSHAT and CDR2 FNYEAQ (reference sequence). The CDR3 is 13 residues long. The V and J ends lost 7 bases and 6 bases respectively, with 15 bases between them. CDR3 residues: CASKGQIGDGYTF. Here the CDR3 DNA reads TGTGCCAGCAAGGGACAAATAGGAGATGGCTACACCTTC.

This sequence joins TRBV9 and TRBJ2-7, with 9 bases identical to TRBD1. Unmatched junction bases numbered 8, after V lost 4 bases and J lost 0 bases. CDR1 and CDR2 from the germline V gene are SGDLS and YYNGEE. This CDR3 has 16 amino acids. CDR3 sequence: CASSSRDRVNSYEQYF. In DNA form, the CDR3 reads TGTGCCAGCAGCTCCCGGGACAGGGTCAACTCCTACGAGCAGTACTTC.

The chain is built from TRBV7-8 and TRBJ2-1; D is ambiguous. The CDR3 has 15 residues. The germline V gene encodes CDR1 SGHVS and CDR2 FQNEAQ. V gave up 1 base and J gave up 5 bases, with 12 bases separating them. The CDR3: CASSLVGGTNNEQFF. As DNA, the CDR3 is TGTGCCAGCAGCTTAGTAGGCGGAACCAACAATGAGCAGTTCTTC.

This clonotype came up a few times. The chain uses TRBV23-1 and TRBJ2-5; no firm D call. TRBV23-1 is treated as an ORF (open reading frame) with a function not yet certain. This CDR3 is built from 15 residues. Trimming took off 0 bases at V and 4 bases at J, with 12 bases between the two ends. CDR3 nucleotides: TGCGCCAGCAGTCAATCGAAGATTACGGGAGAGACCCAGTACTTC. Its protein is CASSQSKITGETQYF.

The chain has TRBV13 and TRBJ2-7; D is perhaps TRBD1 or TRBD2 (5 bases each). The germline V and J ends were trimmed by 0 bases and 7 bases, with 16 bases remaining between them. CDR3 size: 15 residues. In germline, CDR1 is PRHDT, CDR2 FYEKMQ (reference sequence). The CDR3 nucleotides are TGTGCCAGCAGCTTAGGCCTCCAAGGGGACGGGGAGCAGTACTTC. Amino acid sequence: CASSLGLQGDGEQYF.

The CDR3 region is CASSLSGAASYEQYF. CDR3 bases: TGTGCCAGCAGCCTCAGCGGGGCCGCCTCCTACGAGCAGTACTTC. This chain links TRBV7-6 with TRBJ2-7; 7 bases line up with TRBD2. The trim removed 5 bases at V and 0 bases at J, leaving 7 bases unmatched. The CDR3 runs to 15 residues. Germline V CDR1 and CDR2: SGHVS, FNYEAQ.

This clonotype was seen a handful of times. The chain couples TRBV7-7 to TRBJ2-7; 8 bases agree with TRBD1. The germline V gene has CDR1 SSHAT and CDR2 FNYEAQ (reference sequence). The ends lost 4 bases at V and 13 bases at J; junction bases unmatched: 12. This CDR3 has 13 amino acids. CDR3: CASSSEGWTGFYF. The CDR3 nucleotides are TGTGCCAGCAGCTCCGAGGGTTGGACAGGGTTTTACTTC.

This chain joins TRBV7-2 and TRBJ2-7, with a weak D call TRBD2 (5 bases). Trimming left V 0 bases short and J 3 bases short, with 9 bases between. CDR1 and CDR2 (germline): SGHTA, FQGNSA. The CDR3 sequence is 14 residues long. In DNA form, the CDR3 reads TGTGCCAGCAGCTTAGCACGAGGAGGCTACGAGCAGTACTTC. It yields the protein CASSLARGGYEQYF.

This clonotype was counted a few times. The V gene is TRBV28, the J gene TRBJ1-4; D is unclear. V was shortened by 11 bases and J by 0 bases, with 13 bases between the two germline ends. The CDR3 runs 14 residues. The germline V gene has CDR1 MDHEN and CDR2 SYDVKM. For the CDR3, the DNA is TGTGCCGGGCGACGCGGAGCAACTAATGAAAAACTGTTTTTT. This codes for CAGRRGATNEKLFF.

This clonotype was detected only a few times. The chain links TRBV7-8 to TRBJ2-7, with D possibly matching TRBD1 (6 bases). The CDR3 spans 14 residues. CDR1 and CDR2 from the germline V gene are SGHVS and FQNEAQ. Between the trimmed V and J ends, which lost 0 bases and 3 bases, there was a span of 9 bases. CDR3 DNA: TGTGCCAGCAGCTTAGCGGACAGATTCTACGAGCAGTACTTC. It yields the protein CASSLADRFYEQYF.

This clonotype counts as medium-sized. The chain is built from TRBV7-2 and TRBJ2-2; D is possibly TRBD1 (5 bases). Trimming stripped 4 bases from V and 4 bases from J, with 19 bases between. CDR3 length equals 17 residues. Germline V gene sequence: CDR1 SGHTA, CDR2 FQGNSA. CDR3 nucleotides: TGTGCCAGCAGCTCCCCCCTTGGGCAGGGTATCACCGGGGAGCTGTTTTTT. Its protein product is CASSSPLGQGITGELFF.